One and the same sample provided the 27 T cell receptor beta chains below, sequenced in a study of CD8+ T cells in alopecia areata. cDNA prepared by RNA extraction and subsequent reverse transcription served as the template for sequencing. Clones were read by immunoSEQ multiplex PCR, and TCRdb kept only the in-frame ones, dropping some. Among a few hundred thousand clones listed, 67% were seen once. This sample comprised CD4+ T cells sorted from blood, obtained at week 0. Every receptor here comes from a human donor with alopecia areata.

J is TRBJ2-3 and V is TRBV30, with 7 bases matching TRBD1. The CDR3 is 11 amino acids. The V gene's germline CDR1 is GTSNPN and CDR2 SVGIG (reference sequence). V shed 5 bases, J shed 6 bases, and the junction held 2 bases outside the gene matches. The CDR3 bases are TGTGCCTGGGACAGGGCTGATACGCAGTATTTT. Translation: CAWDRADTQYF.

J is TRBJ1-5 and V is TRBV7-8; TRBD1 aligns across 8 bases. Germline assignment: CDR1 SGHVS and CDR2 FQNEAQ. The CDR3 covers 16 residues. V lost 3 bases to trimming and J lost 2 bases; unmatched junction nucleotides: 6. In nucleotides, the CDR3 is TGTGCCAGCAGCTTTGCAGGGGGCGCCGGCAATCAGCCCCAGCATTTT. It translates to CASSFAGGAGNQPQHF. The full variable domain, rest sourced from reference TRBV7-8 and TRBJ1-5, is GAGVSQSPRYKVAKRGQDVALRCDPISGHVSLFWYQQALGQGPEFLTYFQNEAQLDKSGLPSDRFFAERPEGSVSTLKIQRTQQEDSAVYLCASSFAGGAGNQPQHFGDGTRLSIL.

This clone showed up many times. This chain joins TRBV7-9 and TRBJ2-1, with TRBD1 matching over 9 bases. The CDR3 is 14 amino acids. With 6 bases clipped from V and 4 bases from J, the junction kept 4 bases outside the gene matches. Germline V CDR1 and CDR2: SEHNR, FQNEAQ (reference sequence). The CDR3 DNA follows: TGTGCCAGCAGATCGACAGGGGGGTACAATGAGCAGTTCTTC. Its translation is CASRSTGGYNEQFF.

The chain links TRBV4-1 to TRBJ2-5; tentatively, D is TRBD1 (5 bases). Germline V gives CDR1 MGHRA, CDR2 YSYEKL. The length of the CDR3 is 14 residues. Deletions cut 0 bases from V and 7 bases from J, with 12 bases between. CDR3 sequence (DNA): TGCGCCAGCAGCCAAGAGCAGGGATCTGGGACCCAGTACTTC. Amino acids: CASSQEQGSGTQYF.

This clone occurred a few times. The chain combines TRBV11-3 with TRBJ2-5; D unresolved. V gave up 5 bases and J gave up 7 bases, with 14 bases separating them. Germline values: CDR1 SGHNT, CDR2 YENEEA. This CDR3 contains 13 residues. Here the CDR3 reads CASSPATPGTQYF. The CDR3 coding sequence is TGTGCCAGCAGCCCGGCTACCCCGGGGACCCAGTACTTC.

This clone was counted between two and nine times. In nucleotides, the CDR3 is TGCGCCAGCAGCCAAGGAGTCCCCAAGAACACCGGGGAGCTGTTTTTT. Its translation is CASSQGVPKNTGELFF. This chain uses TRBV4-3 with TRBJ2-2; D is undetermined. The CDR3 is made up of 16 amino acids. Germline assignment: CDR1 LGHNA and CDR2 YSLEER. Trimming left V 1 base short and J 1 base short, with 10 bases between.

This chain uses TRBV30 with TRBJ1-5; weak D call: TRBD1 (6 bases). V shed 4 bases and J shed 7 bases, with 14 bases lying between them. CDR3 size: 13 residues. Germline V gene data show CDR1 as GTSNPN and CDR2 as SVGIG (reference sequence). CDR3 sequence (DNA): TGTGCCTGGACCAGGGGAGAGGAACAGCCCCAGCATTTT. It is translated as CAWTRGEEQPQHF. Full variable domain (missing parts from reference TRBV30 and TRBJ1-5): SQTIHQWPATLVQPVGSPLSLECTVEGTSNPNLYWYRQAAGRGLQLLFYSVGIGQISSEVPQNLSASRPQDRQFILSSKKLLLSDSGFYLCAWTRGEEQPQHFGDGTRLSIL.

The chain joins TRBV29-1 to TRBJ1-5; D is undetermined. V lost 5 bases, J lost 1 base, and 9 bases lay in between. The CDR3 is made up of 13 amino acids. From germline, CDR1 is SQVTM and CDR2 ANQGSEA. The CDR3 sequence is CSVWGGSNQPQHF. The CDR3 bases are TGCAGCGTTTGGGGTGGGAGCAATCAGCCCCAGCATTTT.

In nucleotides, the CDR3 is TGCGCCAGCAGCCTAATAGTGGGACAGGGGGTCAATGAGCAGTTCTTC. Encoded protein: CASSLIVGQGVNEQFF. This chain joins TRBV4-3 and TRBJ2-1; the match to TRBD1 covers 11 bases. The CDR3 length is 16 residues. Germline V gene data show CDR1 as LGHNA and CDR2 as YSLEER. The trim removed 4 bases at V and 6 bases at J, leaving 8 bases unmatched.

V and J are TRBV29-1 and TRBJ1-2; D uncertain. The CDR3 extends over 11 amino acids. Germline CDR1 and CDR2: SQVTM and ANQGSEA. Trimming pared 4 bases from V and 8 bases from J, leaving 11 bases between. The CDR3 nucleotides are TGCAGCGTTGGGGGAGTGGAAGGCTACACCTTC. Protein product: CSVGGVEGYTF.

This clone was seen once. The CDR3 DNA follows: TGCGCCAGCAGCTTGGGCAGGAGGAGCTCCTACGAGCAGTACTTC. Translating it yields CASSLGRRSSYEQYF. V gene TRBV5-1 combines with J gene TRBJ2-7; possibly TRBD2 for D (5 bases). V was pared by 0 bases and J by 0 bases, with 10 bases between. Germline-derived CDR1 and CDR2 are SGHRS and YFSETQ. The CDR3 consists of 15 residues. Complete variable domain (other parts from reference TRBV5-1 and TRBJ2-7): KAGVTQTPRYLIKTRGQQVTLSCSPISGHRSVSWYQQTPGQGLQFLFEYFSETQRNKGNFPGRFSGRQFSNSRSEMNVSTLELGDSALYLCASSLGRRSSYEQYFGPGTRLTVT.

The chain joins TRBV15 to TRBJ2-5, with 9 bases matching TRBD1. The trim removed 4 bases at V and 4 bases at J, leaving 7 bases unmatched. Per the germline V gene, CDR1 is LNHNV and CDR2 is YYDKDF (reference sequence). There are 15 residues in the CDR3. For the CDR3, the DNA is TGTGCCACCAGCAACCTGAACAGGGGGCGAGAGACCCAGTACTTC. This codes for CATSNLNRGRETQYF.

This chain uses TRBV9 with TRBJ2-3; no clear D gene. Germline assignment: CDR1 SGDLS and CDR2 YYNGEE. This CDR3 is 12 amino acids long. Deletions cut 4 bases from V and 10 bases from J, with 13 bases between. The CDR3 reads CASSPHTHSQYF. For the CDR3, the DNA is TGTGCCAGCAGCCCCCACACCCACTCGCAGTATTTT.

With respect to this clone: This specimen includes other DNA sequences encoding the same CDR3. The chain couples TRBV29-1 to TRBJ2-3, with D unresolved. The V end lost 1 base, the J end lost 5 bases, and 4 bases lay between the germline ends. CDR1 SQVTM and CDR2 ANQGSEA come from the germline V gene. The CDR3 is 11 amino acids. CDR3 protein: CSVEVGDTQYF. DNA of the CDR3: TGCAGCGTTGAAGTGGGAGATACGCAGTATTTT.

The chain carries TRBV10-3 and TRBJ2-7; D gene ambiguous. The V gene lost 10 bases and the J gene lost 0 bases, with 7 bases spanning the gap. This CDR3 is built from 11 residues. Germline-derived CDR1 and CDR2 are ENHRY and SYGVKD. CDR3 sequence reads: CATRASYEQYF. The CDR3 DNA sequence: TGTGCCACCAGAGCCTCCTACGAGCAGTACTTC.

The chain links TRBV18 to TRBJ1-5; weak D call: TRBD1 (6 bases). Germline CDR1 KGHSH, CDR2 LQKENI. The CDR3 is made up of 13 amino acids. Trimming stripped 3 bases from V and 6 bases from J, with 9 bases between. The CDR3 loop reads CASSPGGGQPQHF. The CDR3 DNA reads as TGTGCCAGCTCACCGGGGGGCGGTCAGCCCCAGCATTTT.

This chain links TRBV30 with TRBJ1-2; D unclear. Germline lookup yields CDR1 GTSNPN and CDR2 SVGIG (reference sequence). V was cut by 3 bases and J by 3 bases, with 8 bases left in between. This CDR3 has 12 amino acids. The CDR3 is CAWSPKDYGYTF. The CDR3 DNA follows: TGTGCCTGGAGCCCGAAAGACTATGGCTACACCTTC.

This chain uses TRBV7-2 with TRBJ2-1; 7 bases map to TRBD2. V dropped 7 bases and J dropped 10; count of bases not matched to a gene: 16. The length of the CDR3 is 15 residues. Per the germline V gene, CDR1 is SGHTA and CDR2 is FQGNSA. DNA of the CDR3: TGTGCCAGCACCCCGAGGGAGGGCCGGCTCAGGGAGCAGTTCTTC. This gives the protein CASTPREGRLREQFF.

The chain joins TRBV23-1 to TRBJ1-5, with TRBD1 identical over 9 bases. TRBV23-1 is an open reading frame, and its role is uncertain. The ends lost 4 bases at V and 6 bases at J; junction bases unmatched: 10. The CDR3 sequence is 16 residues long. CDR3 in DNA: TGCGCCAGCAGTCTCTGGGGACAGGGCGGTTGTCAGCCCCAGCATTTT. Amino acid sequence: CASSLWGQGGCQPQHF.

The chain carries TRBV2 and TRBJ1-5; perhaps TRBD1 as D (5 bases). With 4 bases removed from V and 4 bases from J, the gap between germline ends came to 11 bases. Germline CDR1 SNHLY, CDR2 FYNNEI. The CDR3 spans 14 residues. CDR3 protein: CASSVDSGNQPQHF. The CDR3 DNA reads as TGTGCCAGCAGTGTTGACTCAGGGAATCAGCCCCAGCATTTT.

Comments on this clone: In the same sample, other DNA sequences code for this CDR3. This chain links TRBV30 with TRBJ2-7; perhaps TRBD2 as D (6 bases). V was clipped by 3 bases and J by 0 bases, with 6 bases between them. The CDR3 is 12 amino acids. Per the germline V gene, CDR1 is GTSNPN and CDR2 is SVGIG (reference sequence). CDR3 sequence: CAWRGLSYEQYF. The CDR3 nucleotides read TGTGCCTGGAGGGGACTCTCCTACGAGCAGTACTTC.

This clone showed up just once. V is TRBV30 and J is TRBJ2-1, with 10 bases aligning to TRBD2. CDR3 length: 13 residues. V was pared by 0 bases and J by 10 bases, with 3 bases of the junction left unmatched. CDR1 is GTSNPN and CDR2 is SVGIG in the germline V gene (reference sequence). CDR3 in DNA: TGTGCCTGGAGTGTACTGACTAGCGGGGAGCAGTTCTTC. It yields the protein CAWSVLTSGEQFF.

This clone was observed a few times. This chain uses TRBV30 with TRBJ2-7; the D is unclear. The length of the CDR3 is 12 residues. V lost 3 bases, J lost 6 bases, and 12 bases lay in between. Germline values: CDR1 GTSNPN, CDR2 SVGIG (reference sequence). The CDR3 here is CAWRDLKGEQYF. In DNA, the CDR3 is TGTGCCTGGAGGGACCTTAAAGGCGAGCAGTACTTC.

The chain couples TRBV29-1 to TRBJ1-2; 9 bases map to TRBD1. Losses at the gene ends were 4 bases for V and 7 bases for J; bases not matched to a gene: 4. The length of the CDR3 is 12 residues. Germline V gene sequence: CDR1 SQVTM, CDR2 ANQGSEA. DNA of the CDR3: TGCAGCGTTGGGACAGGGGAGATTGGCTACACCTTC. It codes for CSVGTGEIGYTF.

This chain uses TRBV7-9 with TRBJ2-7, with TRBD1 matching 9 bases. CDR3 length: 15 residues. The V segment lost 6 bases and the J segment 2 bases; nucleotides outside the gene matches: 8. Germline V CDR1 and CDR2: SEHNR, FQNEAQ (reference sequence). The CDR3 region is CASRPKTGGAYEQYF. The CDR3 DNA follows: TGTGCCAGCAGACCGAAGACAGGGGGTGCCTACGAGCAGTACTTC.

The chain joins TRBV7-2 to TRBJ1-1; D is perhaps TRBD1 (5 bases). V shed 2 bases and J shed 7 bases, with 14 bases lying between them. Germline CDR1 is SGHTA and CDR2 is FQGNSA. The CDR3 is made up of 14 amino acids. CDR3 DNA: TGTGCCAGCAGCTTAAGGGGTCTGGGTAGTGAAGCTTTCTTT. Protein sequence: CASSLRGLGSEAFF.

This clone was detected only a few times. The rearrangement uses TRBV19 and TRBJ1-1; weak D call: TRBD1 (5 bases). Looked up from germline, CDR1 is LNHDA and CDR2 is SQIVND (reference sequence). Trimming removed 2 bases at V and 3 bases at J, with 10 bases between. CDR3 length equals 14 residues. CDR3 in DNA: TGTGCCAGTAGTATAATCCGAGGGGACACTGAAGCTTTCTTT. Translating it yields CASSIIRGDTEAFF.